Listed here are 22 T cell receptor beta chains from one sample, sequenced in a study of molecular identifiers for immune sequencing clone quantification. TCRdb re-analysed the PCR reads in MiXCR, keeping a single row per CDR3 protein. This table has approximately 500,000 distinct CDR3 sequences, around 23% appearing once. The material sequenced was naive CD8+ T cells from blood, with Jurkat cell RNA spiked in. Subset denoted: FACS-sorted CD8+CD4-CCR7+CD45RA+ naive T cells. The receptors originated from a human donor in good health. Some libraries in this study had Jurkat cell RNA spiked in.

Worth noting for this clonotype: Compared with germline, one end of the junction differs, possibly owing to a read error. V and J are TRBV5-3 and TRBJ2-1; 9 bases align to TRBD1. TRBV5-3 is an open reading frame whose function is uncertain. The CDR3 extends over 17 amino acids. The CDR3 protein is CASSSGRTGVRQNEQFF. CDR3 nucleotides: TGTGCCAGCAGCTCTGGTAGGACAGGGGTCCGCCAGAATGAGCAGTTCTTC.

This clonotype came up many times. CDR3 bases: TGTGCCAGCAGCGCCCAGAGCACAGATACGCAGTATTTT. It encodes CASSAQSTDTQYF. This rearrangement joins TRBV9 to TRBJ2-3; D remains ambiguous. Germline V CDR1 and CDR2: SGDLS, YYNGEE. V lost 3 bases, J lost 0 bases, and 5 bases lay in between. The CDR3 is made up of 13 amino acids.

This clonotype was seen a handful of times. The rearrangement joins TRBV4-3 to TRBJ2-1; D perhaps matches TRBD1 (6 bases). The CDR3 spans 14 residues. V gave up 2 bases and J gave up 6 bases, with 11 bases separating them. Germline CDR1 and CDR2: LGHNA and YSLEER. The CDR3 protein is CASSQRQVRNEQFF. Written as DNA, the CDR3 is TGCGCCAGCAGCCAAAGACAGGTTCGCAATGAGCAGTTCTTC.

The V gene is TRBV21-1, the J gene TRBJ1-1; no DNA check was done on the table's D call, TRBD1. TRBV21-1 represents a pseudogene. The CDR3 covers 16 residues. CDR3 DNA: TGTGCCAGCAGCAAAGATGTCAGGGGTTTTGTGGCGGAAGCTTTCTTT. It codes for CASSKDVRGFVAEAFF.

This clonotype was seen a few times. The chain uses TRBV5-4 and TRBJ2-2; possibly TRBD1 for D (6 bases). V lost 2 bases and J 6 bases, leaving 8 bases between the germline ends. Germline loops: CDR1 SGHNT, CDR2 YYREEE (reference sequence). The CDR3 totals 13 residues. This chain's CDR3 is CASSLQGPGELFF. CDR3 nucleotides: TGTGCCAGCAGCTTACAGGGCCCCGGGGAGCTGTTTTTT. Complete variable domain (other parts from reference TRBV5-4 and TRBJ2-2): ETGVTQSPTHLIKTRGQQVTLRCSSQSGHNTVSWYQQALGQGPQFIFQYYREEENGRGNFPPRFSGLQFPNYSSELNVNALELDDSALYLCASSLQGPGELFFGEGSRLTVL.

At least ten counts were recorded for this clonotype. The CDR3 DNA sequence: TGCGCCAGCAGCCAAGGCCCCGGACAAAACACTGAAGCTTTCTTT. It yields the protein CASSQGPGQNTEAFF. The chain uses TRBV4-1 and TRBJ1-1; possibly TRBD1 for D (5 bases). Trimming took 1 base from V and 2 from J, leaving 11 bases between them. CDR3 length: 15 amino acids. Germline V gene lookup returns CDR1 MGHRA and CDR2 YSYEKL.

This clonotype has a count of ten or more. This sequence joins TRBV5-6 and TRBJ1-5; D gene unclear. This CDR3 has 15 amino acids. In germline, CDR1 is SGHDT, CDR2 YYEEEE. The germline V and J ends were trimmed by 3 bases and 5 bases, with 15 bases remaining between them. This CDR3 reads CASSSQAPGDQPQHF. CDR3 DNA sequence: TGTGCCAGCAGCTCCCAGGCCCCTGGGGATCAGCCCCAGCATTTT.

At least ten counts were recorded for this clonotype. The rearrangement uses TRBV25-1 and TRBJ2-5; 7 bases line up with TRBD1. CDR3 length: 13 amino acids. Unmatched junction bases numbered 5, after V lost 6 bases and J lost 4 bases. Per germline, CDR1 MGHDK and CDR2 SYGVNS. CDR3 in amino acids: CASSNRGGETQYF. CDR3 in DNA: TGTGCCAGCAGCAACAGGGGTGGAGAGACCCAGTACTTC.

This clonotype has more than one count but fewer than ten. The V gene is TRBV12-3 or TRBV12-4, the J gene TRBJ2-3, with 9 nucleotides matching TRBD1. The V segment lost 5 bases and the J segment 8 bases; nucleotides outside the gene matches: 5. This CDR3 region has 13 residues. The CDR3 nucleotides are TGTGCCAGCAGTCAGACAGGGGGTAGTACGCAGTATTTT. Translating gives CASSQTGGSTQYF.

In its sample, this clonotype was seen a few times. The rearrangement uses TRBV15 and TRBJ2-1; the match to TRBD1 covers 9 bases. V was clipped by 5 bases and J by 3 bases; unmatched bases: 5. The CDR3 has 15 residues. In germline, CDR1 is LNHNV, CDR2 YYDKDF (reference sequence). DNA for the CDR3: TGTGCCACCAGCTTCCACAGGGGGCTCTACAATGAGCAGTTCTTC. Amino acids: CATSFHRGLYNEQFF.

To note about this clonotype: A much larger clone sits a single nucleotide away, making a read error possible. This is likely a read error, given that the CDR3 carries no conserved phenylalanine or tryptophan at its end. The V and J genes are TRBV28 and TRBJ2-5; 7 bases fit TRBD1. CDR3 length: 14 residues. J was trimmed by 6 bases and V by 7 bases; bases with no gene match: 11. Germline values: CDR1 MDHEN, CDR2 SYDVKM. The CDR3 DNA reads TGTGCCAGCAACTCACCACGACAGGGAAAGACCCAGTACCTC. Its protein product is CASNSPRQGKTQYL.

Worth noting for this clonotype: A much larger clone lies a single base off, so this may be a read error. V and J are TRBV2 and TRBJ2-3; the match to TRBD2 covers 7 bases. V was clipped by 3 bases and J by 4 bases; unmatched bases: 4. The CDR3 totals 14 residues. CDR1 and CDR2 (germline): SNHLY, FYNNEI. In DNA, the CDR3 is TGTGCCAGCAGTGACGGACGGGGGGCAGATACGCAGTATTTT. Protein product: CASSDGRGADTQYF.

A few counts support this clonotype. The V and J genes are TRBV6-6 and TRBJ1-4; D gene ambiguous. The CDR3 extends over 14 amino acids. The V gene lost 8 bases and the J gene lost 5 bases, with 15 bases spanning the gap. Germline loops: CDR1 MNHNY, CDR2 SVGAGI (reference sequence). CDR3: CASSDPLGNEKLFF. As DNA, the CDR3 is TGTGCCAGCTCGGATCCCCTCGGGAATGAAAAACTGTTTTTT.

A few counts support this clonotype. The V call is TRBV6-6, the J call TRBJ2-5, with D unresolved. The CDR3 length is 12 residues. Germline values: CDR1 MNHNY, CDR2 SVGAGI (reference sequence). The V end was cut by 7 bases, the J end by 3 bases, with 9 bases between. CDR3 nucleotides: TGTGCCAGCATAGGGCTGGAAGAGACCCAGTACTTC. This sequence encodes CASIGLEETQYF.

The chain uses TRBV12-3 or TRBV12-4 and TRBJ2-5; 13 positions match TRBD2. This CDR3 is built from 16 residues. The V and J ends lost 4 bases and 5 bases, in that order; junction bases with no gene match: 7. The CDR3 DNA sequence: TGTGCCAGCAGTTCTCGGACTAGCGGGAGTTCGGAGACCCAGTACTTC. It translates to CASSSRTSGSSETQYF.

CDR3 in DNA: TGTGCCAGCAGCGTAGGGACAGAGTTCCAAGAGACCCAGTACTTC. It encodes CASSVGTEFQETQYF. This rearrangement joins TRBV7-9 to TRBJ2-5; 7 bases line up with TRBD1. Trimming removed 5 bases from V and 1 base from J; junction bases left unmatched: 7. Germline lookup yields CDR1 SEHNR and CDR2 FQNEAQ (reference sequence). The CDR3 sequence is 15 residues long.

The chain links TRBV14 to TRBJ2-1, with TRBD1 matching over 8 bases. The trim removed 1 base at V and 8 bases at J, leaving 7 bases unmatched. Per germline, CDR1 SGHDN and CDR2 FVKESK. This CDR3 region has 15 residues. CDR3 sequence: CASSQGTGRFDEQFF. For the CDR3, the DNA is TGTGCCAGCAGCCAAGGGACAGGGAGGTTCGATGAGCAGTTCTTC.

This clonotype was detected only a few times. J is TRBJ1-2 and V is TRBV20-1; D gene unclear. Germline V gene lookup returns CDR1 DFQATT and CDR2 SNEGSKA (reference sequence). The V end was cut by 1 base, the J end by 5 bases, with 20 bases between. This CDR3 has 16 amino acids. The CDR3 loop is CSARGLNRQGYYGYTF. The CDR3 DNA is TGCAGTGCTAGAGGTTTGAATCGCCAAGGATATTATGGCTACACCTTC.

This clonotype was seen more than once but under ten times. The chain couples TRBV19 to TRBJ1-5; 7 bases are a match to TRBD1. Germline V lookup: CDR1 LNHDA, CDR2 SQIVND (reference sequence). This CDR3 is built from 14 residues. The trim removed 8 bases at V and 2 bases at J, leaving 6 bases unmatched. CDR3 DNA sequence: TGTGCCAGTCTAGGGGGCGCGGGCAATCAGCCCCAGCATTTT. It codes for CASLGGAGNQPQHF.

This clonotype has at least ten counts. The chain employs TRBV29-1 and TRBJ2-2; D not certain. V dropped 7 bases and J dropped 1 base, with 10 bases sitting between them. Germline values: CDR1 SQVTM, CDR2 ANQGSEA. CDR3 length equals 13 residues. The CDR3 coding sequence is TGCAGCGCTAAGGACGGGAACACCGGGGAGCTGTTTTTT. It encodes CSAKDGNTGELFF.

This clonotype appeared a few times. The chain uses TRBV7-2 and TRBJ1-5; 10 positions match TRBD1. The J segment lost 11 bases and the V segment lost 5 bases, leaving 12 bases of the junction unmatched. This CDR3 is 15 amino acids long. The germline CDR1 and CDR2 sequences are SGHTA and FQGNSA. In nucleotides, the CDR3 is TGTGCCAGCAGCCCCGGGACAGGGGAGCTTGTGACCCAGCATTTT. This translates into CASSPGTGELVTQHF. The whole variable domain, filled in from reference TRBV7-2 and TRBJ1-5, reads GAGVSQSPSNKVTEKGKDVELRCDPISGHTALYWYRQSLGQGLEFLIYFQGNSAPDKSGLPSDRFSAERTGGSVSTLTIQRTQQEDSAVYLCASSPGTGELVTQHFGDGTRLSIL.

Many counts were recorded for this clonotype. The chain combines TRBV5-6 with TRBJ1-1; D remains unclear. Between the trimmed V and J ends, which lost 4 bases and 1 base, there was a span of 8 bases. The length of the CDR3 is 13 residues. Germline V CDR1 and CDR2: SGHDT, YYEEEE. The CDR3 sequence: CASSPTPNTEAFF. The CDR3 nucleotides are TGTGCCAGCAGCCCAACACCGAACACTGAAGCTTTCTTT.